This T cell receptor beta chain was sequenced during a study of cytomegalovirus exposure and HLA in healthy donors. Primers included in the PCR were 60 Vbeta and 13 Jbeta primers. TCRdb's copy holds only in-frame clones and misses some; the assay was immunoSEQ multiplex PCR. The sample contains some 140,000 clones, just under 80% of which appear only once. This receptor was obtained from a man aged 25 to 40 in good health. Sequencing input: PBMCs.

CDR3 amino acids: CASSRTLGQGYEQYF. CDR3 DNA sequence: TGTGCCAGCAGTCGGACCCTGGGACAGGGCTACGAGCAGTACTTC. The gene calls are TRBV6-1 and TRBJ2-7; 9 positions match TRBD1. The CDR3 contains 15 residues. Unmatched junction bases numbered 8, after V lost 5 bases and J lost 3 bases. Germline assignment: CDR1 MNHNS and CDR2 SASEGT.